This T cell receptor (beta chain) emerged from a study of cytomegalovirus exposure and HLA in healthy donors. Points on this clone: Its antigen remains unknown.

The PCR used 60 Vbeta and 13 Jbeta primers. The repertoire was sequenced with immunoSEQ multiplex PCR; TCRdb's copy has only in-frame clones and lacks some. The table includes 150,000 to 200,000 clones, roughly 82% detected once. General observations from the study: Most TCR sequences proved rare, with some public TCRs found in many donors.

V was pared by 2 bases and J by 7 bases, with 2 bases of the junction left unmatched. There are 13 residues in the CDR3. The germline CDR1 and CDR2 sequences are SGDLS and YYNGEE. The genes are TRBV9 and TRBJ2-5, with 10 bases lining up with TRBD2. Input material: PBMCs. The clonotype comes from a woman aged 45-59 years in good health and CMV-seropositive. CDR3 DNA: TGTGCCAGCAGCGTCGTAGCGGGGGGGACCCAGTACTTC. This gives the protein CASSVVAGGTQYF.